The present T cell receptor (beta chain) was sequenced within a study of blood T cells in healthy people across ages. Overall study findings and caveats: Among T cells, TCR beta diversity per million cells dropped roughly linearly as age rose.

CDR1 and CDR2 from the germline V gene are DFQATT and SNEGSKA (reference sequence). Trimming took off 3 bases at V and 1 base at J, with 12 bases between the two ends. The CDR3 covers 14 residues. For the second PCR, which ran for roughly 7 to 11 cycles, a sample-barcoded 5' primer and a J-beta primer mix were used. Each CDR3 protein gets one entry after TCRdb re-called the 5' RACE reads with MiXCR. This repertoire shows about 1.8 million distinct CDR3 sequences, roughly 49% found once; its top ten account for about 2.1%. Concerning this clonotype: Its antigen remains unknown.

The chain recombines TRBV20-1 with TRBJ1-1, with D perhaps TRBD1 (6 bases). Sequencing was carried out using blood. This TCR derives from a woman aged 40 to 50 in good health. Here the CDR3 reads CSASRGQRNTEAFF. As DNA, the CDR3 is TGCAGTGCTAGCCGGGGACAAAGGAACACTGAAGCTTTCTTT.